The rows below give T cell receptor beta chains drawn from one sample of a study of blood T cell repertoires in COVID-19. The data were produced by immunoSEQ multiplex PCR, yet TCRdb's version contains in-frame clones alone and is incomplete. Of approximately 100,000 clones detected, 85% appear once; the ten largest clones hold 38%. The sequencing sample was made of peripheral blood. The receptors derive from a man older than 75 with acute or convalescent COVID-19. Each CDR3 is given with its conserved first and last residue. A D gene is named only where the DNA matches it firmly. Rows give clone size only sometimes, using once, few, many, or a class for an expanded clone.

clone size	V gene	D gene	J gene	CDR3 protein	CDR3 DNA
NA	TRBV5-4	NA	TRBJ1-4	CASSLDSNNEKLFF	TGTGCCAGCAGCTTGGACAGTAATAATGAAAAACTGTTTTTT
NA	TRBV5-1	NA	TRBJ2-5	CASSLGGGETQYF	TGCGCCAGCAGTCTGGGGGGAGGAGAGACCCAGTACTTC
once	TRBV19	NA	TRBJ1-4	CAGGGARNEKLFF	TGTGCCGGCGGGGGAGCACGGAATGAAAAACTGTTTTTT
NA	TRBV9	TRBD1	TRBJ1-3	CASSISGTENTIYF	TGTGCCAGCAGTATCTCCGGGACAGAAAACACCATATATTTT
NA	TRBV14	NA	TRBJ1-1	CASSQDFGVFMNTEAFF	TGTGCCAGCAGCCAAGATTTCGGGGTTTTTATGAACACTGAAGCTTTCTTT
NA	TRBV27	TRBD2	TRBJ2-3	CASSPTAGGPADTQYF	TGTGCCAGCAGTCCAACAGCGGGAGGGCCCGCAGATACGCAGTATTTT
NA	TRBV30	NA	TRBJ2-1	CAWSPAQGQFF	TGTGCCTGGTCCCCTGCCCAGGGGCAGTTCTTC
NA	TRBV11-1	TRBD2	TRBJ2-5	CASSPRSAGGRRAQYF	TGTGCCAGCAGCCCCCGAAGCGCGGGGGGACGAAGGGCCCAGTACTTC
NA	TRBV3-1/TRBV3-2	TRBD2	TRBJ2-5	CASSPLAGGPGSQYF	TGTGCCAGCAGCCCACTAGCGGGAGGACCTGGGTCCCAGTACTTC
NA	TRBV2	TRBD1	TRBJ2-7	CASLVSGGGEQYF	TGTGCCAGCCTCGTCTCAGGGGGTGGCGAGCAGTACTTC
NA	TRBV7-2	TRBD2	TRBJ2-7	CASSFGGAGGLYEQYF	TGTGCCAGCAGCTTCGGCGGAGCGGGAGGATTGTACGAGCAGTACTTC
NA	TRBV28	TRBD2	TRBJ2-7	CASSPPVVAGDYEQYF	TGTGCCAGCAGTCCCCCTGTGGTAGCGGGAGACTACGAGCAGTACTTC
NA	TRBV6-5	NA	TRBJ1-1	CASGNTEAFF	TGTGCCAGCGGCAACACTGAAGCTTTCTTT
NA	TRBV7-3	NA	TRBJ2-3	CASSLLASSTDTQYF	TGTGCCAGCAGCTTGTTGGCATCTAGCACAGATACGCAGTATTTT
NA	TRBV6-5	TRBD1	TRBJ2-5	CASRQGPETQYF	TGTGCCAGCAGACAGGGGCCAGAGACCCAGTACTTC
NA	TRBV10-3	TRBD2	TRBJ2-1	CAIRTGTSGGGNEQFF	TGTGCCATCAGGACCGGGACTAGCGGAGGTGGGAATGAGCAGTTCTTC
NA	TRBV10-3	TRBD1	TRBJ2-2	CAISVGTATGELFF	TGTGCCATCAGTGTGGGGACAGCAACCGGGGAGCTGTTTTTT
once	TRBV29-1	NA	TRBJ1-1	CSVEQGSFSTEAFF	TGCAGCGTTGAACAGGGGTCCTTTTCCACTGAAGCTTTCTTT
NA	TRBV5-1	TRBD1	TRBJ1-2	CASSLGQGSYGYTF	TGCGCCAGCAGCTTGGGACAGGGGAGCTATGGCTACACCTTC